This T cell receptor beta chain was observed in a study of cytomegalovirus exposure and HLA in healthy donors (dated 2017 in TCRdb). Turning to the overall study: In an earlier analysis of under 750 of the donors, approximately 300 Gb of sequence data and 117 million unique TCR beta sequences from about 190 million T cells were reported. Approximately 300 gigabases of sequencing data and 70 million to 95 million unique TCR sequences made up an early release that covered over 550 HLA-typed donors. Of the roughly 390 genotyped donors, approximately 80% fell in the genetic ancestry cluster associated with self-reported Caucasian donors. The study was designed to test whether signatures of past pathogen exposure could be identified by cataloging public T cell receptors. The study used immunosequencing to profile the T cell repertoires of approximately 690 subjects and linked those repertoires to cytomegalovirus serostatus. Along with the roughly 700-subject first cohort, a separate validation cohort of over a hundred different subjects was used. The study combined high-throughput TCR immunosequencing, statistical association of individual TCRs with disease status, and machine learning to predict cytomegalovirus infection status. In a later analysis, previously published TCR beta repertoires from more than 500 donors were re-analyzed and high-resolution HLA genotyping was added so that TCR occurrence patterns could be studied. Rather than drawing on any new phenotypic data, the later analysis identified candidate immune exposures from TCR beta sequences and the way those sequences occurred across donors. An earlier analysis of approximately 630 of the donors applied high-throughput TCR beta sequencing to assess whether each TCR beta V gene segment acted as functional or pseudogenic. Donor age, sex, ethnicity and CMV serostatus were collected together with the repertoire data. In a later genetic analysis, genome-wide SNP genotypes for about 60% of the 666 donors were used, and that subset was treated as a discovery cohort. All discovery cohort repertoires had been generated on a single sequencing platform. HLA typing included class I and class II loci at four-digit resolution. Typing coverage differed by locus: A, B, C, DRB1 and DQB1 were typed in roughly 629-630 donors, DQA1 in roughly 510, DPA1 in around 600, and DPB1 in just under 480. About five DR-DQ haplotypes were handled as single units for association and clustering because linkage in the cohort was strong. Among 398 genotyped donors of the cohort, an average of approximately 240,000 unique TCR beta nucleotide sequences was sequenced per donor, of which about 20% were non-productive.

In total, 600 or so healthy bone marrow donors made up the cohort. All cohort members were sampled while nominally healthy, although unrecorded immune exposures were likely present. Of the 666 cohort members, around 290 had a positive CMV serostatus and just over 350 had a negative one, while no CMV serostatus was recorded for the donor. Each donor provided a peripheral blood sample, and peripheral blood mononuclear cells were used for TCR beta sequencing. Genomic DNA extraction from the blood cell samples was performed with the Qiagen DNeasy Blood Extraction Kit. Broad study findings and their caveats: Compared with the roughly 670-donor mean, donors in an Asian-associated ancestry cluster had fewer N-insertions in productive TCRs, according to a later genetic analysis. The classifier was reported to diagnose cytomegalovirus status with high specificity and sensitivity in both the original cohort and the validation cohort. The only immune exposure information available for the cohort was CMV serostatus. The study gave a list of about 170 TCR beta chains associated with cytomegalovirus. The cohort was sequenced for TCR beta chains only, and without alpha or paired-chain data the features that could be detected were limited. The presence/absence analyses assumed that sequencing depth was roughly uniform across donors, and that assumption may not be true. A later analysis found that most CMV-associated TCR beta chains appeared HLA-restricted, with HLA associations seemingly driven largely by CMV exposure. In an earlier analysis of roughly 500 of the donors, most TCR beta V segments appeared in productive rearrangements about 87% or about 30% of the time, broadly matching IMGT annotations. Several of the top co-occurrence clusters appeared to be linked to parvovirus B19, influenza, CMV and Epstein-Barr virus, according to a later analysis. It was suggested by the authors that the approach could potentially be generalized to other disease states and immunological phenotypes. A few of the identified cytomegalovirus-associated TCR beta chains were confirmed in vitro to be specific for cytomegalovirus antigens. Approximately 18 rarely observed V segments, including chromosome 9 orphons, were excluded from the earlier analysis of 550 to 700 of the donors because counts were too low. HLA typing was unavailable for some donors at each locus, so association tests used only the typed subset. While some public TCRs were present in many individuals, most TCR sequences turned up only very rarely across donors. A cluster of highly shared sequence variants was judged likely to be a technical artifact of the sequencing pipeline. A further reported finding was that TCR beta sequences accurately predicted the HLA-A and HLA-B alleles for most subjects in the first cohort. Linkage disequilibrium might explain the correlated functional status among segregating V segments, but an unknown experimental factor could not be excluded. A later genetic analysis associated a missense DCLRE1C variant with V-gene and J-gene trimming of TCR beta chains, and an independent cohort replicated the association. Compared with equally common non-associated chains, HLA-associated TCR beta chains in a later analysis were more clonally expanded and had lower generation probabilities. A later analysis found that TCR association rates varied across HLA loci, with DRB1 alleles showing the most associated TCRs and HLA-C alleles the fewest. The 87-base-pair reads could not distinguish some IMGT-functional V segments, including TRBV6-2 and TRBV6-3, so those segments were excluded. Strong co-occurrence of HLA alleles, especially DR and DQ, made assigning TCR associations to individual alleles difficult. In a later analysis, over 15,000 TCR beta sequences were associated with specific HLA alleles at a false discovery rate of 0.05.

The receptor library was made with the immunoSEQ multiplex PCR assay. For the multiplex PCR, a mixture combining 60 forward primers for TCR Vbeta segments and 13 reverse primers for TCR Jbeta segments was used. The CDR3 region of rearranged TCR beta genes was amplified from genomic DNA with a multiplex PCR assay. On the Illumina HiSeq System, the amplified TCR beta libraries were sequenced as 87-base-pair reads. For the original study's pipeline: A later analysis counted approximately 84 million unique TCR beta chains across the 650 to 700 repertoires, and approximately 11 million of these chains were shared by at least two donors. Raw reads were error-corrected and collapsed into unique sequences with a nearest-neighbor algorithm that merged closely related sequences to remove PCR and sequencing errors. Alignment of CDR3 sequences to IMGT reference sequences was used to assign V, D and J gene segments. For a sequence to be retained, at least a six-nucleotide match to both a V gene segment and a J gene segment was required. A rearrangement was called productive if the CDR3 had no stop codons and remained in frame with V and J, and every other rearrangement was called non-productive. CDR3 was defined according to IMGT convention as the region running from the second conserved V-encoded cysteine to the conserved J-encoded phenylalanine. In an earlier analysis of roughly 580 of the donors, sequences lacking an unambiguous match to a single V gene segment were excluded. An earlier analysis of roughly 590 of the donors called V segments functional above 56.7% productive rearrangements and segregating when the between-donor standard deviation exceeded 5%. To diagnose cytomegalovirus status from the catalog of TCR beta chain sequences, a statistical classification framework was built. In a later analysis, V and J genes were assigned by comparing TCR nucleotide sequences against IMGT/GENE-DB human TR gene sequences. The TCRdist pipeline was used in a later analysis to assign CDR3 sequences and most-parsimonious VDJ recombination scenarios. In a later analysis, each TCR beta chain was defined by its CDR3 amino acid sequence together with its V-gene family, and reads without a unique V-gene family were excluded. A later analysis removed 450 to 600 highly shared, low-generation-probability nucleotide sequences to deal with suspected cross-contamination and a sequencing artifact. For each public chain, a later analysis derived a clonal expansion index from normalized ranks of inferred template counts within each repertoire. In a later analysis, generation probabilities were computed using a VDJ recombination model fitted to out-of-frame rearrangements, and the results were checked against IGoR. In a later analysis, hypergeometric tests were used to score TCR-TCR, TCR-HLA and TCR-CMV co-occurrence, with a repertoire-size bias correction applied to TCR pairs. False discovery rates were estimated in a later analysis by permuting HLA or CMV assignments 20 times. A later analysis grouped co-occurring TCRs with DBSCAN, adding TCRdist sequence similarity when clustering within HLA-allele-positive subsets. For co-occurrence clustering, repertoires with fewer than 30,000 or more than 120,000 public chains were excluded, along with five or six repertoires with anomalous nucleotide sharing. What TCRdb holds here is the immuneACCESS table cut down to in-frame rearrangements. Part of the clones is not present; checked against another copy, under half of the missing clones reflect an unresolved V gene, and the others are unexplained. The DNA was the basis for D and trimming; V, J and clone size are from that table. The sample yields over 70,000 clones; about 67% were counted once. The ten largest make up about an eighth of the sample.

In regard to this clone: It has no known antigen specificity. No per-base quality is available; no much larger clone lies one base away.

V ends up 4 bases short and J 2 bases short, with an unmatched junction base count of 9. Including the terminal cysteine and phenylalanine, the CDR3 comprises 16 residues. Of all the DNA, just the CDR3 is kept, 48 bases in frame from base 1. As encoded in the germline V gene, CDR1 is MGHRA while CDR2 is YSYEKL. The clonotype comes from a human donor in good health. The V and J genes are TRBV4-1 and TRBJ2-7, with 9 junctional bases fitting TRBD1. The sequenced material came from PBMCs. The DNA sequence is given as TGCGCCAGCAGCCTAAATTGGGGACAGGGCGCCTACGAGCAGTACTTC. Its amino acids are CASSLNWGQGAYEQYF.